In this sample, the clone carrying this TCR beta chain turned up a few times. Antigen unknown. Researchers reported sorting CD4+ naive, central memory, regulatory and stem cell-like memory cells via CD45RO/CCR7/CD25/CD127/CD95/CD27. Purity exceeded 98% in all sorted populations. This sample stems from a study of beta chain features in type 1 diabetes. The sequenced template was cDNA made from the entire isolated RNA. The method was immunoSEQ multiplex PCR; TCRdb's version includes in-frame clones alone and lacks a portion of them. The sample has just over 450,000 clones, 30% seen once; the top ten hold around 0.065%. V lost 5 bases and J lost 7, with 12 bases in between. The CDR3 spans 13 residues. From germline, CDR1 is SEHNR and CDR2 FQNEAQ (reference sequence). Study-level findings and limits: The study found moderately but significantly shorter TCRB CDR3s in all four CD4+ subsets of Type 1 diabetes patients. HLA effects on TCRB rearrangement stayed unresolved here.

The chain is built from TRBV7-9 and TRBJ1-5, with D unresolved. Sample: naive CD4+ T cells from blood. The TCR comes from a man between 18 and 35 years old in good health. CDR3 loop: CASSREVQQPQHF. CDR3 DNA sequence: TGTGCCAGCAGCCGGGAGGTCCAGCAGCCCCAGCATTTT.